The source of this TCR beta chain is a study of cytomegalovirus exposure and HLA in healthy donors. The CDR3 consists of 13 residues. Germline V gives CDR1 SNHLY, CDR2 FYNNEI. J was trimmed by 3 bases and V by 6 bases; bases with no gene match: 4. Although they were nominally healthy when sampled, donors likely had unrecorded immune exposures. Primers: 60 Vbeta forward and 13 Jbeta reverse. Libraries were prepared by immunoSEQ multiplex PCR; TCRdb keeps only in-frame clonotypes and omits some of them. The sample consists of over 150,000 clones, roughly 78% of them appearing once. The V and J genes are TRBV2 and TRBJ2-7, with 8 bases that match TRBD2. The receptor comes from a man aged 40-49 years in good health and CMV-seronegative. The sequenced sample was PBMCs. Here the CDR3 reads CASRAGLDYEQYF. CDR3 nucleotides: TGTGCCAGCAGGGCGGGACTAGACTACGAGCAGTACTTC.